This passage covers 5 T cell receptor beta chains from one sample sequenced in a study of cytomegalovirus exposure and HLA in healthy donors. Vbeta (60) and Jbeta (13) primers were used in the PCR. TCRdb's copy holds only in-frame clones and misses some; the assay was immunoSEQ multiplex PCR. This sample carries about 190,000 clones, just under 75% of them seen once, and the ten largest clones take 3% to 4%. The sequenced sample consisted of PBMCs. These receptors were taken from a woman aged 30 to 39 in good health and CMV-seropositive.

The rearrangement joins TRBV5-1 to TRBJ2-7, with 7 positions matching TRBD1. The CDR3 contains 12 residues. The V gene end was trimmed by 4 bases and the J gene end by 7 bases; junction bases not matched to a gene: 5. Germline-derived CDR1 and CDR2 are SGHRS and YFSETQ. CDR3 DNA: TGCGCCAGCAGCCTGGGACAGATGGAGCAGTACTTC. Its translation: CASSLGQMEQYF. Drawing the rest from reference TRBV5-1 and TRBJ2-7, the complete variable domain is KAGVTQTPRYLIKTRGQQVTLSCSPISGHRSVSWYQQTPGQGLQFLFEYFSETQRNKGNFPGRFSGRQFSNSRSEMNVSTLELGDSALYLCASSLGQMEQYFGPGTRLTVT.

The chain couples TRBV29-1 to TRBJ2-7, with TRBD2 identical over 14 bases. Germline V gene sequence: CDR1 SQVTM, CDR2 ANQGSEA. This CDR3 contains 13 residues. Trimming at V came to 4 bases and at J to 6 bases, leaving 2 bases not matched to a gene. The CDR3 sequence is CSVGLAGGLEQYF. The CDR3 region has the DNA TGCAGCGTTGGACTAGCGGGAGGGCTCGAGCAGTACTTC.

The chain links TRBV19 to TRBJ2-7, with a weak D call TRBD1 (6 bases). The CDR3 length is 11 residues. The germline V gene encodes CDR1 LNHDA and CDR2 SQIVND (reference sequence). The V and J ends lost 7 bases and 5 bases respectively, with 9 bases between them. The CDR3 loop reads CASTRGHEQYF. The CDR3 nucleotides read TGTGCCAGTACCAGGGGCCACGAGCAGTACTTC.

The chain combines TRBV15 with TRBJ1-2; TRBD1 matches at 7 bases. CDR1 and CDR2 (germline): LNHNV, YYDKDF (reference sequence). Trimming cost V 4 bases and J 10 bases; bases outside gene matches: 18. This CDR3 contains 16 residues. This CDR3 reads CATSTGQAGPLRDYTF. The CDR3 coding sequence is TGTGCCACCAGCACCGGACAGGCTGGGCCCTTAAGGGACTACACCTTC.

The rearrangement links TRBV13 to TRBJ1-2, with D perhaps matching TRBD1 (5 bases). CDR1 and CDR2 from the germline V gene are PRHDT and FYEKMQ (reference sequence). The CDR3 runs 12 residues. V was shortened by 5 bases and J by 6 bases, with 10 bases between the two germline ends. This CDR3 is CASSRGSDGYTF. As DNA, the CDR3 is TGTGCCAGCAGCCGGGGGTCCGATGGCTACACCTTC.